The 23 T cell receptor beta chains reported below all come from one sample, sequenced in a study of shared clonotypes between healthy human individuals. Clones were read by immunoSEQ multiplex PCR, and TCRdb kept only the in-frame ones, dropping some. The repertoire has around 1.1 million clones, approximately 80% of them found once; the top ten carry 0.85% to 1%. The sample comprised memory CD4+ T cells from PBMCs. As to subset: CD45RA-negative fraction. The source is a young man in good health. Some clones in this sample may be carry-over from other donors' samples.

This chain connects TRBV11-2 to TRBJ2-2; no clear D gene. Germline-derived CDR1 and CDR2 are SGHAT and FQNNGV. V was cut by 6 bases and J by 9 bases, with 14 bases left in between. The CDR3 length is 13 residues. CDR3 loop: CASSSIHRRELFF. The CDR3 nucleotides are TGTGCCAGCAGTAGCATACACCGCCGGGAGCTGTTTTTT.

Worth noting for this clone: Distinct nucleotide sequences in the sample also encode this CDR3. CDR3 region: CASSFAGGNSYEQYF. The CDR3 coding sequence is TGTGCCAGCAGCTTTGCAGGGGGAAACTCCTACGAGCAGTACTTC. The chain joins TRBV7-2 to TRBJ2-7; 7 bases match TRBD1. V dropped 3 bases and J dropped 0; count of bases not matched to a gene: 5. Germline loops: CDR1 SGHTA, CDR2 FQGNSA. There are 15 residues in the CDR3.

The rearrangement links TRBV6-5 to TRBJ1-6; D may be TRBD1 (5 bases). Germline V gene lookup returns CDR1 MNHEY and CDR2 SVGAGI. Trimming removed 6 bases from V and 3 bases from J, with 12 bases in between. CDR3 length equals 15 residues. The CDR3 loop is CASRGTVGYNSPLHF. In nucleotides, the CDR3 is TGTGCCAGCAGGGGGACGGTCGGCTATAATTCACCCCTCCACTTT.

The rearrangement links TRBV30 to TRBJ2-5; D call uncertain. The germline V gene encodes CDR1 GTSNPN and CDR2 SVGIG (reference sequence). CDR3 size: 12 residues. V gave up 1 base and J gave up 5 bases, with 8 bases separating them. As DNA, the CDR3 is TGTGCCTGGAGTGCGGCGTTTGAGACCCAGTACTTC. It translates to CAWSAAFETQYF.

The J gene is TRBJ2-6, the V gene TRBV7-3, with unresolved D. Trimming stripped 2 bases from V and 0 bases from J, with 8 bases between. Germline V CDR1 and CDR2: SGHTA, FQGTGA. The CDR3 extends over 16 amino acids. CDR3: CASSLLGLSGANVLTF. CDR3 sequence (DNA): TGTGCCAGCAGCTTATTGGGCCTCTCTGGGGCCAACGTCCTGACTTTC.

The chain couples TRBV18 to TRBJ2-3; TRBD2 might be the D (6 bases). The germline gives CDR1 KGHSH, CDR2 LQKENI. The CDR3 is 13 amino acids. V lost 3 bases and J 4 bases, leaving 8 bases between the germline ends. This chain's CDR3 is CASSPWGADTQYF. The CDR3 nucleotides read TGTGCCAGCTCACCGTGGGGGGCAGATACGCAGTATTTT.

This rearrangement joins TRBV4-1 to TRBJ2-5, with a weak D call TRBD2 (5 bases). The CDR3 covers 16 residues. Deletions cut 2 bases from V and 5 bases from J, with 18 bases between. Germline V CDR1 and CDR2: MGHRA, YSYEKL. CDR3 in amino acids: CASSQQTGRVGETQYF. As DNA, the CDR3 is TGCGCCAGCAGCCAACAAACGGGAAGGGTTGGCGAGACCCAGTACTTC.

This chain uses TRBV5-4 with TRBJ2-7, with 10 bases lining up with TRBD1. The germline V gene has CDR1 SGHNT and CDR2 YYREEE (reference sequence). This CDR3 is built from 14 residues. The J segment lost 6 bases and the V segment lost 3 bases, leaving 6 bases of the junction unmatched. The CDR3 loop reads CASSSATGGIEQYF. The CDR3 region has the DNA TGTGCCAGCAGCTCGGCGACAGGGGGCATCGAGCAGTACTTC. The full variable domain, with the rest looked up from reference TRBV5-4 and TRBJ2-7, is ETGVTQSPTHLIKTRGQQVTLRCSSQSGHNTVSWYQQALGQGPQFIFQYYREEENGRGNFPPRFSGLQFPNYSSELNVNALELDDSALYLCASSSATGGIEQYFGPGTRLTVT.

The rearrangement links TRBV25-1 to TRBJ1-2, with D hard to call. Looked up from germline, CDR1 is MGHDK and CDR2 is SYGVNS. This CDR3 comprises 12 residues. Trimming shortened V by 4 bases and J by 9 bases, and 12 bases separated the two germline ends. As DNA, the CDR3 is TGTGCCAGCAGTGCAGAAAATCGACGCTACACCTTC. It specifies CASSAENRRYTF.

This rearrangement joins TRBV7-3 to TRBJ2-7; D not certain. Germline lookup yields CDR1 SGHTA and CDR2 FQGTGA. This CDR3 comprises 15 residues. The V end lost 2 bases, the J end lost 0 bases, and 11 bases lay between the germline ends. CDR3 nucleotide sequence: TGTGCCAGCAGCTTAGGGCAGGCGCCCTCCTACGAGCAGTACTTC. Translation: CASSLGQAPSYEQYF.

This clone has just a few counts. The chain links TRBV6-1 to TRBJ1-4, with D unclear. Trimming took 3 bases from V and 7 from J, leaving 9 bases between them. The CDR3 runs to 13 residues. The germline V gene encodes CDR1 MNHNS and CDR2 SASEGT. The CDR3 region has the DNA TGTGCCAGCAGTGAGCGAACGCCTGAAAAACTGTTTTTT. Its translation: CASSERTPEKLFF.

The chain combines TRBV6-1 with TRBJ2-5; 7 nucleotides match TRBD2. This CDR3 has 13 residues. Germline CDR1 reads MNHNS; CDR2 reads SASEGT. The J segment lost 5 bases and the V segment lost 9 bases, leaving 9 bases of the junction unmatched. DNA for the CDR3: TGTGCCAGGGGGAGGCAGGGAGGGGAGACCCAGTACTTC. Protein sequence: CARGRQGGETQYF.

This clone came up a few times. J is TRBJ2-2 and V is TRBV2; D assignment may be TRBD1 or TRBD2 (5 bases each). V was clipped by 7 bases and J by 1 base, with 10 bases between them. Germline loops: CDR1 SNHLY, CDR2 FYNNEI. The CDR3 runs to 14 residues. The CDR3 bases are TGTGCCAGCATTGGGGGAGTGAACACCGGGGAGCTGTTTTTT. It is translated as CASIGGVNTGELFF.

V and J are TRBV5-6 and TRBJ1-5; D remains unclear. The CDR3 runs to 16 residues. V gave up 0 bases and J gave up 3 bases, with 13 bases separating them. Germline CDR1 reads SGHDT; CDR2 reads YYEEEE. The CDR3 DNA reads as TGTGCCAGCAGCTTGGCCCCGACGGAGATCAATCAGCCCCAGCATTTT. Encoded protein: CASSLAPTEINQPQHF.

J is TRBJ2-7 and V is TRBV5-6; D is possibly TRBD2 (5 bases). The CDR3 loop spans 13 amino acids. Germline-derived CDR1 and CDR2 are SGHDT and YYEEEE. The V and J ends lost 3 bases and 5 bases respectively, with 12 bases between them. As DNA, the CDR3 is TGTGCCAGCAGCTCCCCCGGACTTAACGAGCAGTACTTC. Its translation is CASSSPGLNEQYF.

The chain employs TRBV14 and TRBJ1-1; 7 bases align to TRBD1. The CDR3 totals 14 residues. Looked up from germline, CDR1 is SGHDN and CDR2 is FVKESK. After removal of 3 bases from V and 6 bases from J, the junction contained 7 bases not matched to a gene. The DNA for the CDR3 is TGTGCCAGCAGCCACCACGGACAGGTAGCTGAAGCTTTCTTT. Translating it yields CASSHHGQVAEAFF.

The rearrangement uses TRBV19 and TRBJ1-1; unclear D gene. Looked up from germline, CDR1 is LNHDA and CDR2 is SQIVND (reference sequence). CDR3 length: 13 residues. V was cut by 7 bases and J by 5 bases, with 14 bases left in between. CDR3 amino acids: CASNLDRRTEAFF. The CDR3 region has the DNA TGTGCCAGTAACCTCGACCGCCGGACTGAAGCTTTCTTT.

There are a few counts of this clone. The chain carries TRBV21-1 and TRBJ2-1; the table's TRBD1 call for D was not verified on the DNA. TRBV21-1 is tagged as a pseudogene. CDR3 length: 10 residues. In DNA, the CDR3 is TGTGCCAGCAGCGGACAGGGGAAGTTCTTC. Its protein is CASSGQGKFF.

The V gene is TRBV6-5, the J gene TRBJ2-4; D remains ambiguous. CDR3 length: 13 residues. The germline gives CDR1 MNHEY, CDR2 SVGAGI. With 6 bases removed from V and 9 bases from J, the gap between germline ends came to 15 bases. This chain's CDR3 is CASRWTSSSIQYF. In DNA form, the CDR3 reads TGTGCCAGCAGGTGGACCAGCTCAAGCATTCAGTACTTC.

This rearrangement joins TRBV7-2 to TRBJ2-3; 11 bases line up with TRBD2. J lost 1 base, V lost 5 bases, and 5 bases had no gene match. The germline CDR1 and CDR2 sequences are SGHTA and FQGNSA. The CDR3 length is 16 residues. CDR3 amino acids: CASSLTSGSRTDTQYF. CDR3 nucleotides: TGTGCCAGCAGCCTAACTAGCGGGAGCCGCACAGATACGCAGTATTTT. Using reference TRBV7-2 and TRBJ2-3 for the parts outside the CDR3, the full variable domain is GAGVSQSPSNKVTEKGKDVELRCDPISGHTALYWYRQSLGQGLEFLIYFQGNSAPDKSGLPSDRFSAERTGGSVSTLTIQRTQQEDSAVYLCASSLTSGSRTDTQYFGPGTRLTVL.

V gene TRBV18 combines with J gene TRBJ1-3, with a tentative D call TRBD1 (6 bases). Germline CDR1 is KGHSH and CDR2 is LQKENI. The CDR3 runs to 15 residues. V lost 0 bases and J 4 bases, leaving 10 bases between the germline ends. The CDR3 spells CASSPPQGGGNTIYF. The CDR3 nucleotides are TGTGCCAGCTCACCACCACAGGGAGGAGGAAACACCATATATTTT.

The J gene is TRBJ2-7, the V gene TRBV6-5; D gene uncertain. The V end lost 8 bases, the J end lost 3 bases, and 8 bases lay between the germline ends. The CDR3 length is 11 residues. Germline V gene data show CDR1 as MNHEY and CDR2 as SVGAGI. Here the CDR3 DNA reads TGTGCCAGCGGACCGATCTACGAGCAGTACTTC. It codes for CASGPIYEQYF.

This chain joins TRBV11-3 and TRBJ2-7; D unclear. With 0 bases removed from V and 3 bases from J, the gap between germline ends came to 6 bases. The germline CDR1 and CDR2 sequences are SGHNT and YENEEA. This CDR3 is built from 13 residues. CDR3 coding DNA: TGTGCCAGCAGCTTAGATGAAGACTACGAGCAGTACTTC. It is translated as CASSLDEDYEQYF.